This TCR beta chain was identified during a study of CD8+CD57+ T cells in acquired aplastic anemia. As for the study in general: Sorted CD4+ plus CD8+ cells gave DNA averaging 3.2 ug. Study conclusions and caveats: Researchers report that 25 to 30 CD8+ CDR3 sequences appeared in both patients and controls.

Points on this clonotype: As yet, its antigen is unknown.

Selection for sequencing was limited to patients who had shown CD8+CD57+ cell expansion by flow cytometry. A severe acquired aplastic anemia diagnosis applied to all patients. Patients were therapy-naive when their blood was sampled. TCR beta VDJ combinations and CDR3 sequences were profiled from genomic DNA. In TCRdb, the reads were re-called with MiXCR into one record per CDR3 protein. The profile covers some 200,000 distinct CDR3 sequences, with under 50% appearing a single time and 15% to 20% taken by the ten largest. CDR1 and CDR2 from the germline V gene are MNHEY and SVGAGI. The CDR3 loop spans 14 amino acids. V was shortened by 7 bases and J by 4 bases, with 16 bases between the two germline ends.

The rearrangement links TRBV6-5 to TRBJ1-1; D is perhaps TRBD1 (6 bases). What was sequenced was sorted CD4+, CD8+, or CD8+CD57+ T cells (not recorded which) from PBMCs. The clonotype originates from a human donor with aplastic anemia. Here the CDR3 reads CASISSGGLTEAFF. The CDR3 DNA reads as TGTGCCAGCATTTCTAGCGGGGGGCTCACTGAAGCTTTCTTT.